Following are 27 T cell receptor beta chains from one sample sequenced in a study of Ad26.COV2.S vaccination and SARS-CoV-2 variants. Treatment in this sample: around 19 received Ad26.COV2.S at low or high dose, single or two shots; 5 received placebo; per-sample allocation not given. Following the first vaccine or placebo injection, samples were taken on day 63. TCRdb's copy holds only in-frame clones and misses some; the assay was immunoSEQ multiplex PCR. The sample contains 400,000 to 450,000 clones, approximately 90% of which appear only once. This specimen was peripheral blood, taken in a trial of Ad26.COV2.S vaccine versus placebo. Every receptor here comes from a person aged 18-65 years who received the Ad26.COV2.S COVID-19 vaccine or a placebo.

The CDR3 DNA follows: TGTGCCAGCAGCTTATTGGGGCCTAGCGGTTCCACAGATACGCAGTATTTT. Protein product: CASSLLGPSGSTDTQYF. The chain combines TRBV13 with TRBJ2-3; TRBD2 matches 7 bases. V lost 2 bases and J lost 2; bases outside the gene matches: 10. CDR3 length: 17 amino acids. Germline V lookup: CDR1 PRHDT, CDR2 FYEKMQ (reference sequence).

The chain joins TRBV7-8 to TRBJ1-2; 8 bases fit TRBD1. V was pared by 4 bases and J by 2 bases, with 6 bases of the junction left unmatched. The CDR3 is 15 amino acids. Germline V gene data show CDR1 as SGHVS and CDR2 as FQNEAQ. The CDR3 nucleotides read TGTGCCAGCAGCTCTACGGGACAGGTCAACTATGGCTACACCTTC. Translation: CASSSTGQVNYGYTF.

J is TRBJ1-3 and V is TRBV7-2, with a tentative D call TRBD1 (5 bases). This CDR3 has 15 residues. Trimming took off 5 bases at V and 7 bases at J, with 18 bases between the two ends. Germline CDR1 SGHTA, CDR2 FQGNSA. In DNA form, the CDR3 reads TGTGCCAGCAGCATAGACGGGGCCGGTAGGAACACCATATATTTT. Protein product: CASSIDGAGRNTIYF.

This chain joins TRBV30 and TRBJ2-3; D is unresolved. Trimming took off 6 bases at V and 2 bases at J, with 12 bases between the two ends. The CDR3 has 13 residues. Germline V gene data show CDR1 as GTSNPN and CDR2 as SVGIG (reference sequence). CDR3 loop: CACHRLLTDTQYF. CDR3 nucleotides: TGTGCCTGCCACAGACTCCTCACAGATACGCAGTATTTT. Supplemented by reference TRBV30 and TRBJ2-3, the full variable domain reads SQTIHQWPATLVQPVGSPLSLECTVEGTSNPNLYWYRQAAGRGLQLLFYSVGIGQISSEVPQNLSASRPQDRQFILSSKKLLLSDSGFYLCACHRLLTDTQYFGPGTRLTVL.

The chain employs TRBV27 and TRBJ2-7, with D possibly being TRBD2 (5 bases). Germline lookup yields CDR1 MNHEY and CDR2 SMNVEV (reference sequence). CDR3 length: 14 residues. With 3 bases removed from V and 3 bases from J, the gap between germline ends came to 12 bases. This CDR3 reads CASSLGRNIYEQYF. In DNA, the CDR3 is TGTGCCAGCAGTTTGGGGAGAAATATCTACGAGCAGTACTTC.

J is TRBJ1-5 and V is TRBV27; D gene uncertain. The CDR3 sequence is 13 residues long. Between the trimmed V and J ends, which lost 5 bases and 4 bases, there was a span of 9 bases. Germline V lookup: CDR1 MNHEY, CDR2 SMNVEV (reference sequence). The CDR3 sequence is CASSPKMNQPQHF. The CDR3 nucleotides are TGTGCCAGCAGTCCAAAAATGAATCAGCCCCAGCATTTT.

This clone was seen once. This chain connects TRBV1 to TRBJ2-3. TRBV1 is shown as a pseudogene. The CDR3 contains 18 residues. The CDR3 here is CTSSQEPPHGPSTDTQYF. CDR3 in DNA: TGCACCAGCAGCCAAGAGCCCCCACACGGACCTAGCACAGATACGCAGTATTTT.

The V gene is TRBV29-1, the J gene TRBJ2-5, with D perhaps TRBD2 (6 bases). The CDR3 has 16 amino acids. V dropped 7 bases and J dropped 0 bases, with 21 bases sitting between them. CDR1 is SQVTM and CDR2 is ANQGSEA in the germline V gene. The CDR3 bases are TGCAGCGCCGGAAGGATAACACGGGGGTACCAAGAGACCCAGTACTTC. It encodes CSAGRITRGYQETQYF.

The chain recombines TRBV5-4 with TRBJ1-4; tentative D call: TRBD1 (6 bases). V shed 2 bases and J shed 5 bases, with 10 bases lying between them. This CDR3 has 14 residues. The germline gives CDR1 SGHNT, CDR2 YYREEE (reference sequence). The CDR3 loop is CASSFWGPNEKLFF. CDR3 nucleotides: TGTGCCAGCAGCTTTTGGGGGCCAAATGAAAAACTGTTTTTT.

The rearrangement links TRBV12-3 or TRBV12-4 to TRBJ1-1; a weak D match, TRBD1 (5 bases). The CDR3 is made up of 12 amino acids. Trimming shortened V by 8 bases and J by 10 bases, and 17 bases separated the two germline ends. The CDR3 reads CASYISQGGAFF. The CDR3 DNA is TGTGCCAGCTATATTAGCCAGGGTGGAGCTTTCTTT.

This clone was seen a single time. The V call is TRBV30, the J call TRBJ1-2, with D perhaps TRBD1 (5 bases). CDR3 length equals 15 residues. Per the germline V gene, CDR1 is GTSNPN and CDR2 is SVGIG (reference sequence). V was pared by 2 bases and J by 0 bases, with 13 bases between. CDR3 bases: TGTGCCTGGAGTTCCTGGGGCGCCGCTAACTATGGCTACACCTTC. It is translated as CAWSSWGAANYGYTF.

This clone was found once. The V gene is TRBV12-3 or TRBV12-4, the J gene TRBJ1-2; D is unresolved. Trimming removed 7 bases from V and 2 bases from J, with 11 bases in between. CDR3 size: 13 residues. CDR3 coding DNA: TGTGCCAGCAAAGACACATTAAACTATGGCTACACCTTC. It encodes CASKDTLNYGYTF.

The V and J genes are TRBV11-2 and TRBJ1-6; 8 bases agree with TRBD1. Germline assignment: CDR1 SGHAT and CDR2 FQNNGV. CDR3 size: 17 residues. V trimming: 1 base; J trimming: 1 base; junction bases outside the gene matches: 3. CDR3 sequence reads: CASSLAGGVSYNSPLHF. The CDR3, as DNA: TGTGCCAGCAGCTTAGCAGGGGGCGTATCCTATAATTCACCCCTCCACTTT. Full variable domain (remainder filled in from reference TRBV11-2 and TRBJ1-6): EAGVAQSPRYKIIEKRQSVAFWCNPISGHATLYWYQQILGQGPKLLIQFQNNGVVDDSQLPKDRFSAERLKGVDSTLKIQPAKLEDSAVYLCASSLAGGVSYNSPLHFGNGTRLTVT.

CDR3 region: CASSQGQNTEAFF. DNA for the CDR3: TGTGCCAGCTCACAGGGACAGAACACTGAAGCTTTCTTT. V is TRBV18 and J is TRBJ1-1, with D possibly matching TRBD1 (6 bases). This CDR3 is built from 13 residues. Trimming took 4 bases from V and 1 from J, leaving 7 bases between them. The germline V gene encodes CDR1 KGHSH and CDR2 LQKENI.

V usage is TRBV4-1 and J usage is TRBJ2-7; maybe TRBD1 (6 bases). CDR1 is MGHRA, CDR2 YSYEKL, per germline. This CDR3 contains 14 residues. The ends were cut back, 4 bases at V and 3 bases at J, with 13 bases in the middle. CDR3 region: CASSPHDRSYEQYF. The DNA of the CDR3 is TGCGCCAGCAGCCCTCATGACAGGAGCTACGAGCAGTACTTC.

The CDR3 nucleotides are TGTGCCAGCAGCTTGGCTTCAGGGCAAGGCTACACCTTC. It encodes CASSLASGQGYTF. The chain carries TRBV5-6 and TRBJ1-2, with D possibly being TRBD1 (5 bases). The CDR3 runs 13 residues. CDR1 and CDR2 from the germline V gene are SGHDT and YYEEEE. V was shortened by 0 bases and J by 8 bases, with 11 bases between the two germline ends.

The rearrangement joins TRBV5-1 to TRBJ2-5; a weak D match, TRBD1 (5 bases). This CDR3 contains 13 residues. V was trimmed by 4 bases and J by 3 bases, leaving 10 bases between them. CDR1 and CDR2 (germline): SGHRS, YFSETQ. The CDR3 DNA sequence: TGCGCCAGCAGCATACAGGTAGAAGAGACCCAGTACTTC. Residues: CASSIQVEETQYF.

CDR3 sequence reads: CASSGGARTSYEQYF. The CDR3 region has the DNA TGTGCCAGCAGTGGGGGGGCCAGGACCTCCTACGAGCAGTACTTC. The rearrangement links TRBV6-6 to TRBJ2-7; the D gene is possibly TRBD2 (7 bases). The ends were cut back, 5 bases at V and 0 bases at J, with 14 bases in the middle. Germline lookup yields CDR1 MNHNY and CDR2 SVGAGI (reference sequence). This CDR3 is 15 amino acids long.

Points on this clone: This specimen includes other DNA sequences encoding the same CDR3. V gene TRBV19 combines with J gene TRBJ2-1; D perhaps matches TRBD1 (6 bases). Trimming took off 3 bases at V and 6 bases at J, with 9 bases between the two ends. The CDR3 is 13 residues long. Germline V gives CDR1 LNHDA, CDR2 SQIVND (reference sequence). CDR3 DNA: TGTGCCAGTAGTATCTCAGGGGTCAATGAGCAGTTCTTC. Its translation is CASSISGVNEQFF.

The rearrangement joins TRBV27 to TRBJ2-3, with unresolved D. The germline gives CDR1 MNHEY, CDR2 SMNVEV (reference sequence). This CDR3 is built from 15 residues. V lost 5 bases and J lost 0, with 12 bases in between. CDR3 nucleotide sequence: TGTGCCAGCAGTCAGGACGGTGCTAGCACAGATACGCAGTATTTT. It translates to CASSQDGASTDTQYF.

The gene calls are TRBV5-4 and TRBJ2-2; 7 bases agree with TRBD1. J was trimmed by 4 bases and V by 4 bases; bases with no gene match: 4. CDR1 and CDR2 from the germline V gene are SGHNT and YYREEE (reference sequence). The CDR3 is 14 amino acids. CDR3 sequence: CASSARTGTGELFF. CDR3 DNA sequence: TGTGCCAGCAGCGCTCGGACAGGCACCGGGGAGCTGTTTTTT.

The gene calls are TRBV4-1 and TRBJ2-1; the D gene is possibly TRBD2 (5 bases). This CDR3 spans 15 amino acids. The germline gives CDR1 MGHRA, CDR2 YSYEKL. V was pared by 1 base and J by 6 bases, with 13 bases between. The CDR3 sequence: CASSQVADGGNEQFF. For the CDR3, the DNA is TGCGCCAGCAGCCAAGTGGCGGATGGAGGCAATGAGCAGTTCTTC.

For this clone: Germline and junction disagree at one end, which may indicate a read error. This chain connects TRBV27 to TRBJ2-5; D remains ambiguous. The CDR3 runs to 15 residues. Germline lookup yields CDR1 MNHEY and CDR2 SMNVEV (reference sequence). The CDR3 nucleotides are TGTGCCAGCAGTCCCCTATCGGGCATAAGAGAGGCCCAGTACTTC. Translating it yields CASSPLSGIREAQYF.

V gene TRBV30 combines with J gene TRBJ2-7; maybe TRBD2 (6 bases). From germline, CDR1 is GTSNPN and CDR2 SVGIG (reference sequence). CDR3 length equals 14 residues. Between the trimmed V and J ends, which lost 3 bases and 6 bases, there was a span of 18 bases. This CDR3 reads CAWSPGLVRSEQYF. CDR3 coding DNA: TGTGCCTGGAGCCCGGGACTCGTCCGGTCCGAGCAGTACTTC.

The chain is built from TRBV12-5 and TRBJ1-2; TRBD1 matches 8 bases. Germline V gene sequence: CDR1 LGHNT, CDR2 FRNRAP. V was pared by 1 base and J by 7 bases, with 8 bases of the junction left unmatched. The length of the CDR3 is 15 residues. The chain's CDR3 is CASGLDWDRKGGYTF. The CDR3 region has the DNA TGTGCTAGTGGTTTGGATTGGGACAGGAAAGGTGGCTACACCTTC.

The genes are TRBV7-2 and TRBJ2-3, with TRBD2 matching over 8 bases. Germline V gives CDR1 SGHTA, CDR2 FQGNSA. V shed 2 bases, J shed 0 bases, and the junction held 7 bases outside the gene matches. CDR3 length equals 17 residues. This CDR3 is CASSLRALAGSTDTQYF. CDR3 coding DNA: TGTGCCAGCAGCTTACGGGCTCTAGCGGGTAGCACAGATACGCAGTATTTT.

V and J are TRBV4-3 and TRBJ2-7; 7 nucleotides align to TRBD1. The CDR3 runs 14 residues. V lost 2 bases and J lost 1; bases outside the gene matches: 2. Germline lookup yields CDR1 LGHNA and CDR2 YSLEER. CDR3 nucleotide sequence: TGCGCCAGCAGCCAACGGACAGGTTCCTACGAGCAGTACTTC. As protein: CASSQRTGSYEQYF.